Included here is one TCR beta chain sequence, with context. Its specificity is unknown. This sample was taken from a study of T cells in narcolepsy. Study-wide points: HCRT-specific and TRIB2-specific autoreactive clonotypes appeared among same-patient CSF and blood CD4+ clonotypes. No autoreactive T cell clone sequences appeared in some memory CD4+ repertoires. Autoreactive clonotypes reportedly recurred in blood of same and different patients, not controls.

The method was immunoSEQ multiplex PCR; TCRdb's version includes in-frame clones alone and lacks a portion of them. The sample comprises 35,000 or so clones, around 85% of which are singletons, and roughly 1.6% rests with the top ten. The CDR3 extends over 15 amino acids. Between the trimmed V and J ends, which lost 7 bases and 0 bases, there was a span of 15 bases. CDR1 and CDR2 from the germline V gene are MNHEY and SVGAGI. The receptor's source is a human donor with narcolepsy. The V and J genes are TRBV6-5 and TRBJ1-1; perhaps TRBD1 as D (5 bases). The specimen was CD45RA- memory CD4+ T cells from PBMCs. This CDR3 reads CASTPSRGMNTEAFF. CDR3 nucleotide sequence: TGTGCCAGCACCCCCAGTAGGGGAATGAACACTGAAGCTTTCTTT.